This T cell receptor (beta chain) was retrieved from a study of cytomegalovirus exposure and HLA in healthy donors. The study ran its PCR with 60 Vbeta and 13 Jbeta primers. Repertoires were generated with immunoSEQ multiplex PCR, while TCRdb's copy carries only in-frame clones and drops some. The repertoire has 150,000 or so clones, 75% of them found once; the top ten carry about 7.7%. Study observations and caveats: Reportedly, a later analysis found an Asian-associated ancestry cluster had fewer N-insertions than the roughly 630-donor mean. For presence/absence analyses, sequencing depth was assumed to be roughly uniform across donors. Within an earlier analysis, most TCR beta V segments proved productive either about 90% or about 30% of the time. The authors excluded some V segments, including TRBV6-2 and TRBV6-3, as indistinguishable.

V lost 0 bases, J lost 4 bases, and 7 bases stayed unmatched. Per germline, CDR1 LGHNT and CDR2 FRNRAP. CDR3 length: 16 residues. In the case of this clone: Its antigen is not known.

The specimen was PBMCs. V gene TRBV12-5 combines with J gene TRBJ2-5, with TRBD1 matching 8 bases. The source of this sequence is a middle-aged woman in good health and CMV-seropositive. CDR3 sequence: CASGLVVTGVVETQYF. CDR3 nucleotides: TGTGCTAGTGGTTTGGTAGTGACAGGGGTTGTAGAGACCCAGTACTTC.